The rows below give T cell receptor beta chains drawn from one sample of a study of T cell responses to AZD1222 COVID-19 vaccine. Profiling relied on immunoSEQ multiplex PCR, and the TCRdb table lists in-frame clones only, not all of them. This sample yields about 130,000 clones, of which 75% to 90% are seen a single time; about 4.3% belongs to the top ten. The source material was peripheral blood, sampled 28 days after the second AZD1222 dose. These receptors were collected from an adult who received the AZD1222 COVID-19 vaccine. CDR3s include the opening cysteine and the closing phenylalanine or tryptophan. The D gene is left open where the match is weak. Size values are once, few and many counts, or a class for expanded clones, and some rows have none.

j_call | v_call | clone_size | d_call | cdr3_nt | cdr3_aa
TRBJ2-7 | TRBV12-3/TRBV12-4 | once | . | TGTGCCAGCAGCCCGGACAGTTCCTACGAGCAGTACTTC | CASSPDSSYEQYF
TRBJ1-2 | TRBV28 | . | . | TGTGCCAGCAGTTTAAAGGCTCATGGCTACACCTTC | CASSLKAHGYTF
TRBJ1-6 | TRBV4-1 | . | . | TGCGCCAGCAGCCAAGTCCATGGAGGGACCACCAAATCACCCCTCCACTTT | CASSQVHGGTTKSPLHF
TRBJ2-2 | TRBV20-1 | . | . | TGCAGTGCTAGTAGTCCGGTCGGAGTCGGGGAGCTGTTTTTT | CSASSPVGVGELFF
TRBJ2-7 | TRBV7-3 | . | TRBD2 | TGTGCCAGCAGCTTAACCCTAGCGGGGGGGCTGGGCGAGCAGTACTTC | CASSLTLAGGLGEQYF
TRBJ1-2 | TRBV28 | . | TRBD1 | TGTGCCAGCAGTCGACGAATGGACAGGGGCTATGGCTACACCTTC | CASSRRMDRGYGYTF
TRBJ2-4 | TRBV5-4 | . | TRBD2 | TGTGCCAGCAGCTATGGGACGGGAGGGGACATTCAGTACTTC | CASSYGTGGDIQYF
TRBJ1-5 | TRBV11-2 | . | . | TGTGCCAGCAGCTTATATCAGGTGGCGGATCAGCCCCAGCATTTT | CASSLYQVADQPQHF
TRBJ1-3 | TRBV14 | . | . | TGTGCCAGCAGTGCACAGTATGGAAACACCATATATTTT | CASSAQYGNTIYF
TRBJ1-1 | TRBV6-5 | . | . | TGTGCCGGAGGCCGCGGGGCAGGAGGCACTGAAGCTTTCTTT | CAGGRGAGGTEAFF
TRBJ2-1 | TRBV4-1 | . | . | TGCGCCAGCAGCCAAGTTAGAGGCATCGGGTACAATGAGCAGTTCTTC | CASSQVRGIGYNEQFF
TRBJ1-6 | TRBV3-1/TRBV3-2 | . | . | TGTGCCAGCAGCGGTTCGGCGGCTTACTCCTATAATTCACCCCTCCACTTT | CASSGSAAYSYNSPLHF
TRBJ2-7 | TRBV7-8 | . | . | TGTGCCAGCAGCTCGGCCCCCTACGAGCAGTACTTC | CASSSAPYEQYF
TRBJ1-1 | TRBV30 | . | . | TGTGCCTGGAGCCGTAGGGGGTCGGGAACTGAAGCTTTCTTT | CAWSRRGSGTEAFF
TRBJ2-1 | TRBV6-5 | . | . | TGTGCCAGCAATCCGGAACCCAATACTTCCGATGAGCAGTTCTTC | CASNPEPNTSDEQFF
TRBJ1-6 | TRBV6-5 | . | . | TGTGCCAGCAGCTACAGAGATTCACCCCTCCACTTT | CASSYRDSPLHF
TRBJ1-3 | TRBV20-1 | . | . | TGCAGTGCTAGTACCCCGGGGAGAGGCTCTGGAAACACCATATATTTT | CSASTPGRGSGNTIYF
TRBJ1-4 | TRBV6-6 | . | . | TGTGCCAGCAGTTACATGAGGGCGGCAGGGGTAGAAAAACTGTTTTTT | CASSYMRAAGVEKLFF
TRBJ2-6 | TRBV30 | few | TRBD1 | TGTGCCTGGAGTGGGACAGGGGAAGGGGGATCTGGGGCCAACGTCCTGACTTTC | CAWSGTGEGGSGANVLTF
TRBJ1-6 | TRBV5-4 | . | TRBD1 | TGTGCCAGCAGGCCTTACCAGGGGGAGGTTGGTTCACCCCTCCACTTT | CASRPYQGEVGSPLHF
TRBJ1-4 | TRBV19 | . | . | TGTGCCAGTAGTATCATGAGGGGAGACGAAAAACTGTTTTTT | CASSIMRGDEKLFF
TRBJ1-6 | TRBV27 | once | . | TGTGCCAGCAGTTTTGAGGGGCTGGGGAATTCACCCCTCCACTTT | CASSFEGLGNSPLHF
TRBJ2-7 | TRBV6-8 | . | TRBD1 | TGTGCCAGCAGTAACGACAGGGAAGTCGAGCAGTACTTC | CASSNDREVEQYF
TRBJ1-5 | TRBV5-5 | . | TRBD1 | TGTGCCAGCAGCTCCCAGGGGGATCAGCCCCAGCATTTT | CASSSQGDQPQHF
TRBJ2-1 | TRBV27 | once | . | TGTGCCAGCAGTCGAAGTGGGGGGCTATATGAGCAGTTCTTC | CASSRSGGLYEQFF
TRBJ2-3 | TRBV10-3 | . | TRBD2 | TGTGCCATCAGTGGCGCCGGCCTAGCGGGCACAGATACGCAGTATTTT | CAISGAGLAGTDTQYF
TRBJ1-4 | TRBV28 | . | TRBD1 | TGTGCCAGCAGTGGAGACAGGGAGAAACTGTTTTTT | CASSGDREKLFF
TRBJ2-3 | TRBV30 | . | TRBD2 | TGTGCCTGGAGCATTAGCGGGGGACGCCAAGATACGCAGTATTTT | CAWSISGGRQDTQYF
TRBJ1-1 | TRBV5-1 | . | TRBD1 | TGCGCCAGCAGGGAGGGGGCGCAGAACACTGAAGCTTTCTTT | CASREGAQNTEAFF
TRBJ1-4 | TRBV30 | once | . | TGTGCCTGGAGCGTCAGGGTCGGTGAAAAACTGTTTTTT | CAWSVRVGEKLFF
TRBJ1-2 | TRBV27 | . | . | TGTGCCAGCAGTCCCATGGGTCGGGGAAATGGCTACACCTTC | CASSPMGRGNGYTF
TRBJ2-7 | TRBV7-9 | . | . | TGTGCCAGCAGCCTCGCAGAGGAGTACTCCTACGAGCAGTACTTC | CASSLAEEYSYEQYF
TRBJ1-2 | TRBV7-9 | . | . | TGTGCCAGCAGCTTCGGCAGGGAGAGAGGCTACACCTTC | CASSFGRERGYTF
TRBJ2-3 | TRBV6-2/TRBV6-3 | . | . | TGTGCCAGCAGTACCGACACAGATACGCAGTATTTT | CASSTDTDTQYF
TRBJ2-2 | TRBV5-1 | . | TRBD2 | TGCGCCAGCAGCAGGGAGGGGTTGGGCACCGGGGAGCTGTTTTTT | CASSREGLGTGELFF
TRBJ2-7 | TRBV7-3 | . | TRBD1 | TGTGCCAGCAGCTTAACGTCGGGACAGACCGGCTCCTACGAGCAGTACTTC | CASSLTSGQTGSYEQYF
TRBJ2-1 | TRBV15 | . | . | TGTGCCACCAGCAGAGATGGGCAGGCCAGGGATGAGCAGTTCTTC | CATSRDGQARDEQFF
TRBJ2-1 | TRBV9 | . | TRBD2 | TGTGCCAGCAGCGTAGATGGTGGGGGGACTAACAATGAGCAGTTCTTC | CASSVDGGGTNNEQFF
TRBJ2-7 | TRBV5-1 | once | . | TGCGCCAGCAGGACAGACAGTGCGAGCTCCTACGAGCAGTACTTC | CASRTDSASSYEQYF
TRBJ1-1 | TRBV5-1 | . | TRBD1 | TGCGCCAGCAGCTTGGATCAGGGGGCGGTTGTAGGGGCTTTCTTT | CASSLDQGAVVGAFF
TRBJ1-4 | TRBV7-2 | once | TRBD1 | TGTGCCAGCAGCTTAAAGAGCAGGCAGGGGGCATCAACTAATGAAAAACTGTTTTTT | CASSLKSRQGASTNEKLFF
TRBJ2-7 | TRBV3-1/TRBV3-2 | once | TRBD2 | TGTGCCAGCACACAGGAGCGGGGGGTCTCCTACGAGCAGTACTTC | CASTQERGVSYEQYF
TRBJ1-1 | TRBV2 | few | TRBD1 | TGTGCCAGCAGTTGGACAGGGTTGAACACTGAAGCTTTCTTT | CASSWTGLNTEAFF
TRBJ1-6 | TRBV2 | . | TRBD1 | TGTGCCAGCAAGGCAGGACAGGGGTATAATTCACCCCTCCACTTT | CASKAGQGYNSPLHF
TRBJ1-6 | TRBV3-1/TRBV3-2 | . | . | TGTGCCAGCAGCCTCCGGGACCTAACTGCTTCACCCCTCCACTTT | CASSLRDLTASPLHF
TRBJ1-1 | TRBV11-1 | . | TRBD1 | TGTGCCAGCAGGCATGCGGGACAGGGATGGAGAGCTTTCTTT | CASRHAGQGWRAFF
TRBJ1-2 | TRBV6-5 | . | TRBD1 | TGTGCCAGCAGTTACCAGGGACAGGGTAACTATGGCTACACCTTC | CASSYQGQGNYGYTF
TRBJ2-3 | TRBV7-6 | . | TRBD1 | TGTGCCAGTACACCCCTCCAACAGGGGGCCACAGATACGCAGTATTTT | CASTPLQQGATDTQYF
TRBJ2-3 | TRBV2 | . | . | TGTGCCAGCAGTGGACGGGACATTAGCACAGATACGCAGTATTTT | CASSGRDISTDTQYF
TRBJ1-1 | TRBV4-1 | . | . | TGCGCCAGCACCCTGCGGATCCCCGAGAACACTGAAGCTTTCTTT | CASTLRIPENTEAFF
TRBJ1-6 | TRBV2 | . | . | TGTGCCAGCGAGGCAGACTCCTATAATTCACCCCTCCACTTT | CASEADSYNSPLHF
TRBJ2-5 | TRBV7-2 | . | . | TGTGCCAGCAGCTTAGGGGGCCTGGTGGAGACCCAGTACTTC | CASSLGGLVETQYF
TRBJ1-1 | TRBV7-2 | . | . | TGTGCCAGCAGCTCGTACACGGTTAGTGAAGCTTTCTTT | CASSSYTVSEAFF
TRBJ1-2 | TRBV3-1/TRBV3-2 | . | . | TGTGCCAGCAGCCATTTGGGGGGCTATGGCTACACCTTC | CASSHLGGYGYTF
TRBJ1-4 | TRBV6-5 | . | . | TGTGCCAGCAGTAACAGACAGGCCTTTTCCCAAAAACTGTTTTTT | CASSNRQAFSQKLFF
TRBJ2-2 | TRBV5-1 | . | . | TGCGCCAGCAGCTTGGTGGAGGGGGCCGGGGAGCTGTTTTTT | CASSLVEGAGELFF
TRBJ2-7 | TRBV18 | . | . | TGTGCCAGCTCACCACCAACCTCTCGAAAAATTGGACAAGATTTCTCCGAGCAGTACTTC | CASSPPTSRKIGQDFSEQYF
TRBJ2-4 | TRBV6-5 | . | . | TGTGCCAGCAGTTACTTCCGGACCCCAGCCAAAAACATTCAGTACTTC | CASSYFRTPAKNIQYF
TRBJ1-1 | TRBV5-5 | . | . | TGTGCCAGCAGCTTGGGGGGCAAGGGCTCCTTCAACACTGAAGCTTTCTTT | CASSLGGKGSFNTEAFF